The 10 T cell receptor beta chains in this list originate from one sample, sequenced in a study of OX40 agonist ivuxolimab in advanced cancers. Sequencing used immunoSEQ multiplex PCR; TCRdb keeps in-frame clones, though not all of them. The table shows about 59,000 clones, with nearly 85% occurring only once. The sample was CD4+ or CD8+ T cells sorted from blood, taken in a trial of the OX40 agonist ivuxolimab. The receptors come from an adult with an advanced solid tumor such as melanoma, head and neck, liver or kidney cancer.

The V call is TRBV28, the J call TRBJ2-3; TRBD2 agrees at 9 bases. This CDR3 region has 15 residues. Trimming cost V 6 bases and J 5 bases; bases outside gene matches: 9. Germline V gene lookup returns CDR1 MDHEN and CDR2 SYDVKM. The CDR3 region is CASRGGTSYRDTQYF. In DNA, the CDR3 is TGTGCCAGCAGGGGCGGGACTAGCTATCGAGATACGCAGTATTTT.

This rearrangement joins TRBV2 to TRBJ2-7, with D perhaps TRBD1 (6 bases). Germline V lookup: CDR1 SNHLY, CDR2 FYNNEI. The germline V and J ends were trimmed by 4 bases and 0 bases, with 7 bases remaining between them. The CDR3 sequence is 13 residues long. This chain's CDR3 is CASSAGHSYEQYF. The CDR3 DNA sequence: TGTGCCAGCAGTGCGGGACACTCCTACGAGCAGTACTTC.

J is TRBJ2-1 and V is TRBV19; 9 positions agree with TRBD2. The V gene's germline CDR1 is LNHDA and CDR2 SQIVND (reference sequence). The CDR3 length is 14 residues. Trimming took 6 bases from V and 9 from J; bases not matched to a gene: 9. The CDR3, as DNA: TGTGCCAGTAGCGTCACCGCGGGAGGGAGTGAGCAGTTCTTC. This gives the protein CASSVTAGGSEQFF.

This chain uses TRBV5-4 with TRBJ2-7; 7 positions agree with TRBD1. This CDR3 is built from 13 residues. The germline CDR1 and CDR2 sequences are SGHNT and YYREEE (reference sequence). V gave up 3 bases and J gave up 7 bases; unmatched junction bases: 7. The DNA of the CDR3 is TGTGCCAGCAGCTCCCAGGGGGTACGTGAGCAGTACTTC. This translates into CASSSQGVREQYF.

The genes are TRBV9 and TRBJ2-7; D remains unclear. Trimming removed 4 bases from V and 4 bases from J, with 6 bases in between. Germline CDR1 reads SGDLS; CDR2 reads YYNGEE. This CDR3 contains 11 residues. The CDR3 DNA sequence: TGTGCCAGCAGCAACCTTTACGAGCAGTACTTC. This sequence encodes CASSNLYEQYF.

The V gene is TRBV2, the J gene TRBJ1-5, with 9 bases matching TRBD1. The CDR3 runs 14 residues. Germline lookup yields CDR1 SNHLY and CDR2 FYNNEI. V gave up 6 bases and J gave up 6 bases; unmatched junction bases: 6. The CDR3 here is CASRDRGTSQPQHF. DNA of the CDR3: TGTGCCAGCAGGGACAGGGGAACCAGTCAGCCCCAGCATTTT.

The chain carries TRBV5-4 and TRBJ2-3; 7 bases are a match to TRBD1. Per the germline V gene, CDR1 is SGHNT and CDR2 is YYREEE (reference sequence). V shed 1 base, J shed 3 bases, and the junction held 8 bases outside the gene matches. This CDR3 contains 16 residues. The CDR3: CASSLNRGADTDTQYF. CDR3 bases: TGTGCCAGCAGCTTGAACAGGGGCGCAGATACAGATACGCAGTATTTT.

As regards this clone: One end of the junction does not line up with germline, which may come from a read error. J is TRBJ2-3 and V is TRBV15, with 7 bases lining up with TRBD1. The CDR3 extends over 16 amino acids. CDR1 and CDR2 from the germline V gene are LNHNV and YYDKDF (reference sequence). The CDR3 protein is CATRRGGSSSTDTQYF. The CDR3 DNA sequence: TGTGCCACCAGGAGAGGGGGCTCGTCTAGCACAGATACGCAGTATTTT.

V usage is TRBV5-1 and J usage is TRBJ1-3; unclear D gene. This CDR3 is 14 amino acids long. Germline-derived CDR1 and CDR2 are SGHRS and YFSETQ. V dropped 2 bases and J dropped 0 bases, with 6 bases sitting between them. This CDR3 reads CASSFSGSGNTIYF. The DNA of the CDR3 is TGCGCCAGCAGCTTCAGCGGCTCTGGAAACACCATATATTTT.

The table lists this clone with a few counts. CDR3: CSESRYNEQFF. The CDR3 DNA is TGCAGTGAGTCCCGATACAATGAGCAGTTCTTC. The chain employs TRBV20-1 and TRBJ2-1; unclear D gene. The V end lost 7 bases, the J end lost 4 bases, and 8 bases lay between the germline ends. The CDR3 is 11 residues long. The V gene's germline CDR1 is DFQATT and CDR2 SNEGSKA (reference sequence).